This T cell receptor (beta chain) was found in a study of tumor-infiltrating lymphocytes in primary liver carcinoma. General observations from the study: Significantly greater top-250-clone fractions characterized tumors relative to blood (p = 0.039). CD8+ and CD4+ repertoires went uncompared, the samples being bulk unsorted. Lesser overlap characterized tumor-adjacent and tumor-blood pairs relative to tumor region pairs.

It was unsorted whole blood that yielded blood RNA, and germline DNA was also extracted. Donors were untreated and chronically infected with HBV. This clonotype was picked up many times. Its target is unknown. The authors made TCR beta cDNA from about 500 ng total RNA with a constant-region primer. It was through three nested multiplex PCR rounds of slightly modified ARM-PCR that TCR beta libraries arose. TRBV1-TRBV30 forward primers paired with a C-beta reverse primer were used in the first two PCR rounds, which ran approximately 10 cycles each. A single record per CDR3 protein comes from TCRdb applying MiXCR to the multiplex PCR reads. The sample holds about 320,000 distinct CDR3 sequences, more than 55% seen once. This CDR3 is built from 13 residues. Germline V lookup: CDR1 SQVTM, CDR2 ANQGSEA. V was clipped by 3 bases and J by 5 bases; unmatched bases: 4.

The clonotype was recovered from a woman under 40 with primary liver carcinoma and hepatitis B virus infection. The sample was peripheral blood. J is TRBJ1-5 and V is TRBV29-1; 7 bases are shared with TRBD1. CDR3: CSVDWDSHQPQHF. CDR3 sequence (DNA): TGCAGCGTTGATTGGGACAGCCATCAGCCCCAGCATTTT.